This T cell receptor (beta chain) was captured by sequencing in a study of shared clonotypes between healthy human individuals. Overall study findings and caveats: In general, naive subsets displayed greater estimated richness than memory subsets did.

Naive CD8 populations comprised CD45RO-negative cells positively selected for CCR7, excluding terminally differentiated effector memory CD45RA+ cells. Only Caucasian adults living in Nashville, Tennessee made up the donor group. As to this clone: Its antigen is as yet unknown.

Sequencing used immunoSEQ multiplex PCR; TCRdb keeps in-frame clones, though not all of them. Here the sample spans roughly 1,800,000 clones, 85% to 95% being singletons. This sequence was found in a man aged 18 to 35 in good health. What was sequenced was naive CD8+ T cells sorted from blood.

The CDR3 nucleotides read TGTGCCAGCATTAGACAGGGGTTTAACACCGGGGAGCTGTTTTTT. Protein: CASIRQGFNTGELFF. The chain joins TRBV28 to TRBJ2-2; 8 nucleotides line up with TRBD1. The CDR3 has 15 residues. Germline values: CDR1 MDHEN, CDR2 SYDVKM. V lost 7 bases, J lost 2 bases, and 6 bases stayed unmatched.